This T cell receptor beta chain was identified during a study of identical twins. MiXCR, applied by TCRdb to the 5' RACE reads, yields one record per CDR3 protein. The data contain approximately 230,000 distinct CDR3 sequences, around 15% of them singletons. This CDR3 comprises 13 residues. Germline CDR1 reads SNHLY; CDR2 reads FYNNEI. The germline V and J ends were trimmed by 7 bases and 1 base, with 9 bases remaining between them. Many counts were recorded for this clonotype. The rearrangement links TRBV2 to TRBJ2-3; D is unclear. Material for sequencing was memory (CD45RO+) T cells sorted from blood. This TCR derives from a woman aged 18-35 years in good health. This CDR3 is CASKNSGTDTQYF. CDR3 nucleotides: TGTGCCAGCAAGAACAGCGGCACAGATACGCAGTATTTT. Using reference TRBV2 and TRBJ2-3 for the parts outside the CDR3, the full variable domain is EPEVTQTPSHQVTQMGQEVILRCVPISNHLYFYWYRQILGQKVEFLVSFYNNEISEKSEIFDDQFSVERPDGSNFTLKIRSTKLEDSAMYFCASKNSGTDTQYFGPGTRLTVL.